This TCR beta chain was profiled in a study of cytomegalovirus exposure and HLA in healthy donors. Use of 60 Vbeta and 13 Jbeta primers characterized the PCR. Only in-frame clones appear in the TCRdb table, and some are missing; sequencing was by immunoSEQ multiplex PCR. The repertoire holds about 160,000 clones, with 60% to 85% as singletons. This clone was counted a few times. A junction end diverges from the germline sequence, so it may reflect a read error. The CDR3 runs to 13 residues. Germline-derived CDR1 and CDR2 are MNHEY and SMNVEV (reference sequence). The sequencing sample was made of PBMCs. The rearrangement joins TRBV27 to TRBJ2-7; 9 bases are a match to TRBD2. The receptor's source is a woman under 40 in good health and CMV-seronegative. CDR3 nucleotide sequence: TGTGCCAGCAGTCAGATAGCGGGGGCGCCCACTTTATTC. It codes for CASSQIAGAPTLF.